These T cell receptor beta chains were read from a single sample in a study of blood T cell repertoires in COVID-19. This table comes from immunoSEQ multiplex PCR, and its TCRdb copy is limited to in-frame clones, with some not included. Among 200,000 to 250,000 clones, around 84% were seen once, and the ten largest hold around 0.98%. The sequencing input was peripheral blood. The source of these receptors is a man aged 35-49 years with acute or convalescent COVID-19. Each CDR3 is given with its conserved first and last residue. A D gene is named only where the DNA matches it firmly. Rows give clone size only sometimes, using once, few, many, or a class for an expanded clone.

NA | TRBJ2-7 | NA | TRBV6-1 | TGTGCCAGCAGCTCCGCCTACAGTTCTTCCTACGAGCAGTACTTC | CASSSAYSSSYEQYF
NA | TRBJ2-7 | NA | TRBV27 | TGTGCCAGCAGACGAAACGCGGTCGACCTTAGTTACGAGCAGTACTTC | CASRRNAVDLSYEQYF
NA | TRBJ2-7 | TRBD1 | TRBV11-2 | TGTGCCAGCAGCTTAGGAACAGGGGGCGAGCAGTACTTC | CASSLGTGGEQYF
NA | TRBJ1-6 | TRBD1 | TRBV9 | TGTGCCAGCAGCTCCCAGGACAGGGGGGATTCACCCCTCCACTTT | CASSSQDRGDSPLHF
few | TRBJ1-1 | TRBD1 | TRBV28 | TGTGCCAGCAGACCGGACAGGGTTGGCACTGAAGCTTTCTTT | CASRPDRVGTEAFF
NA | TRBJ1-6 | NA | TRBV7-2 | TGTGCCAGCACCTTAGGCCGGGATTCACCCCTCCACTTT | CASTLGRDSPLHF
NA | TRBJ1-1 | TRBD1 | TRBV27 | TGTGCCAGCAGTTTATCAAACAGGGGGAACACTGAAGCTTTCTTT | CASSLSNRGNTEAFF
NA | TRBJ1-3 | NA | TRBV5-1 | TGCGCCAGCAGCTTGGCTTTTTCTGGAAACACCATATATTTT | CASSLAFSGNTIYF
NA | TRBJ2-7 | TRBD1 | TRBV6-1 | TGTGCCAGCAGTGCCCGGACAGGGGTGAACTACGAGCAGTACTTC | CASSARTGVNYEQYF
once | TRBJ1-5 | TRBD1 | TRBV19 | TGTGCCAGTAGTATCGACCCAGGGGGCCAGCCCCAGCATTTT | CASSIDPGGQPQHF
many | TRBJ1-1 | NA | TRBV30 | TGTGCCTGGAGTGTACAACCGGGCACTGAAGCTTTCTTT | CAWSVQPGTEAFF
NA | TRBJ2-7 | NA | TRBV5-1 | TGCGCCAGCAGCTTGGAGCCGGACAGCTACGAGCAGTACTTC | CASSLEPDSYEQYF
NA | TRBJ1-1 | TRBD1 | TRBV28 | TGTGCCAGCAGTTTAGTTTCGGACAGGGGCGAAGCTTTCTTT | CASSLVSDRGEAFF
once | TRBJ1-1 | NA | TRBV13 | TGTGCCAGCAGCTTAGGCAACAGGGAAGCTTTCTTT | CASSLGNREAFF
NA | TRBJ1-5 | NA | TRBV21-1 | TGTGCCAGCAGCACGCGACAGGGGAATCAGCCCCAGCATTTT | CASSTRQGNQPQHF
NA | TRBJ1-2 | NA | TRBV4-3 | TGCGCCAGCAGCCAAGATAGGGGGACCTATGGCTACACCTTC | CASSQDRGTYGYTF
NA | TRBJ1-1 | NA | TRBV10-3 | TGTGCCATCAGGAATCAGGGCCGAGTTGAAGCTTTCTTT | CAIRNQGRVEAFF
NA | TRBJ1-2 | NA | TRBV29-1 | TGCAGCGTTGACGGGGGGGGCGCTGGCTACACCTTC | CSVDGGGAGYTF
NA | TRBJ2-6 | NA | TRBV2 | TGTGCCAGCAGTCGAACAGGGTCTGGGGCCAACGTCCTGACTTTC | CASSRTGSGANVLTF
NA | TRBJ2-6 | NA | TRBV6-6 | TGTGCCAGCCGAGGCTCTGGGGCCAACGTCCTGACTTTC | CASRGSGANVLTF
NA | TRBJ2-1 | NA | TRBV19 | TGTGCCAGTAGCCCCCGGGAGAAGCTCTACAATGAGCAGTTCTTC | CASSPREKLYNEQFF
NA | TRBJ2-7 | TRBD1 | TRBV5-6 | TGTGCCAGCAGCCCTGGACAGGGGTCCTACGAGCAGTACTTC | CASSPGQGSYEQYF
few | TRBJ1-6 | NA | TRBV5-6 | TGTGCCAGCAGCTTGGGGGGAAGGGGTTCCTATAATTCACCCCTCCACTTT | CASSLGGRGSYNSPLHF
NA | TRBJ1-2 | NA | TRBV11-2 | TGTGCCAGCAGCTTAGGTCGTCTTAGTTCCTATGGCTACACCTTC | CASSLGRLSSYGYTF
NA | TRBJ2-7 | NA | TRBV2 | TGTGCCAGCAGAATCGGACAGTCCTACGAGCAGTACTTC | CASRIGQSYEQYF
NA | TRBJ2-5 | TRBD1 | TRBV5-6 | TGTGCCAGCAGCTCGCAGACAGGGAACCAAGAGACCCAGTACTTC | CASSSQTGNQETQYF
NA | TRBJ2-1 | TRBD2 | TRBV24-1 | TGTGCCACCAGTGATTTGGGGAGCGGGGGGGGTTACAATGAGCAGTTCTTC | CATSDLGSGGGYNEQFF
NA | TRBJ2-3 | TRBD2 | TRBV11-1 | TGTGCCAGCAGCTTAGAAACGGGGGGTACAGATACGCAGTATTTT | CASSLETGGTDTQYF
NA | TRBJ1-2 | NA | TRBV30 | TGTGCCTGGAGTGCACAGGGATTTGAGGGCTACACCTTC | CAWSAQGFEGYTF
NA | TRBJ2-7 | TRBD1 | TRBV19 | TGTGCCATAGGGACAGGGGCCGAGCAGTACTTC | CAIGTGAEQYF
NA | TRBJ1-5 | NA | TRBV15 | TGTGCCACCAGCAGAGATGGGGGGGGTGATCAGCCCCAGCATTTT | CATSRDGGGDQPQHF
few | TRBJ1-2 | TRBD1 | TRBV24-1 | TGTGCCACCAGCAGCCAGGGGGGAGTCTATGGCTACACCTTC | CATSSQGGVYGYTF
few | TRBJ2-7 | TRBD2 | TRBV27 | TGTGCCAGCAGTCCCCAGCGGGGGGGCTCCTACGAGCAGTACTTC | CASSPQRGGSYEQYF
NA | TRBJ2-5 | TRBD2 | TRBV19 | TGTGCCAGTAGTAGAGGGACTAGCGGGGGAGGAGAGACCCAGTACTTC | CASSRGTSGGGETQYF
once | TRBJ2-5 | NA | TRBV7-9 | TGTGCCAGCAGCTTATTAGGGGGGGAAGAGACCCAGTACTTC | CASSLLGGEETQYF
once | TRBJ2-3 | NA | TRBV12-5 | TGTGCTAGTGGGCGGTCCACAGATACGCAGTATTTT | CASGRSTDTQYF
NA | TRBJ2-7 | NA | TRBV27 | TGTGCCAGCAGTTCAAGCGGGCCTGCCTACGAGCAGTACTTC | CASSSSGPAYEQYF
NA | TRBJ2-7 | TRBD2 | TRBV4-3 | TGCGCCAGCAGTATATCTAGCGGGGGAATCTACGAGCAGTACTTC | CASSISSGGIYEQYF
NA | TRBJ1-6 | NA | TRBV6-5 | TGTGCCAGCAGCCCAGAAAGCTCCTATAATTCACCCCTCCACTTT | CASSPESSYNSPLHF
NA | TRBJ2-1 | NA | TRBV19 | TGTGCCAGTAGTGGGGCCCGTCAGTCCAATGAGCAGTTCTTC | CASSGARQSNEQFF
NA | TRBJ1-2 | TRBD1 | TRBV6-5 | TGTGCCAGCAGTCCGGCGGGAGGGGGCAACTATGGCTACACCTTC | CASSPAGGGNYGYTF
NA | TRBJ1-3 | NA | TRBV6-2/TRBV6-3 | TGTGCCAGCAGTTATTCGGACACTGGAAACACCATATATTTT | CASSYSDTGNTIYF
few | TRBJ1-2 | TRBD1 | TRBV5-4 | TGTGCCAGCACCGCGGGACAGGGGAAAGAAGGCTACACCTTC | CASTAGQGKEGYTF
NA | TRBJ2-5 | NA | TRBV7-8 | TGTGCCAGCAGCCTCGTGCGAGAGACCCAGTACTTC | CASSLVRETQYF
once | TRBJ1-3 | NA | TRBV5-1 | TGCGCCAGCAGCCGGGACAACTCTGGAAACACCATATATTTT | CASSRDNSGNTIYF
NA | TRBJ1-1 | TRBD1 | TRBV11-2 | TGTGCCAGCAGATTGAATCAGGGGGACACTGAAGCTTTCTTT | CASRLNQGDTEAFF
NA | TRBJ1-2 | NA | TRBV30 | TGTGCCTGGAGTAGGACAAAGGTTAACTATGGCTACACCTTC | CAWSRTKVNYGYTF
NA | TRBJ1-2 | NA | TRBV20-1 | TGCAGTGCTAGTGCCCCCTCGGACTATGGCTACACCTTC | CSASAPSDYGYTF
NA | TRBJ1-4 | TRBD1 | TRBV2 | TGTGCCAGCAGTAAAAGGACAGGGCGGATTTTGTTTTTT | CASSKRTGRILFF
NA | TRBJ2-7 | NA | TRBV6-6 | TGTGCCAGCAGTTACCCTCCGGACTCCCCCTCCCACGAGCAGTACTTC | CASSYPPDSPSHEQYF
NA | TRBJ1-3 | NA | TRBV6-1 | TGTGCCAGCAGTGAAGTAGGGGCTAAGACCATATATTTT | CASSEVGAKTIYF
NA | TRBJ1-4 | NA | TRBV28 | TGTGCCAGCAGTGTGGGGGCAGAAAAACTGTTTTTT | CASSVGAEKLFF
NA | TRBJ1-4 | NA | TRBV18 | TGTGCCAGCTCACCACTCTCGCAGGGACTGGGAAAACTGTTTTTT | CASSPLSQGLGKLFF
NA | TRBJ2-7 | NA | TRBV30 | TGTGCCTGGAGTGCCCGAATAACGGACGAGCAGTACTTC | CAWSARITDEQYF
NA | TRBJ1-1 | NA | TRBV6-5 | TGTGCCAGCAGTTACTCGATAGGGGGAGGGGACACTGAAGCTTTCTTT | CASSYSIGGGDTEAFF
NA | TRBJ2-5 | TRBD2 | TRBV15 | TGTGCCACCAGCAGAGTAGCGGGGGGGAGGGTGACCCAGTACTTC | CATSRVAGGRVTQYF
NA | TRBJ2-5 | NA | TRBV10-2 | TGCGCCAGCAGTATCGGCCTAGTGGGAGAGACCCAGTACTTC | CASSIGLVGETQYF